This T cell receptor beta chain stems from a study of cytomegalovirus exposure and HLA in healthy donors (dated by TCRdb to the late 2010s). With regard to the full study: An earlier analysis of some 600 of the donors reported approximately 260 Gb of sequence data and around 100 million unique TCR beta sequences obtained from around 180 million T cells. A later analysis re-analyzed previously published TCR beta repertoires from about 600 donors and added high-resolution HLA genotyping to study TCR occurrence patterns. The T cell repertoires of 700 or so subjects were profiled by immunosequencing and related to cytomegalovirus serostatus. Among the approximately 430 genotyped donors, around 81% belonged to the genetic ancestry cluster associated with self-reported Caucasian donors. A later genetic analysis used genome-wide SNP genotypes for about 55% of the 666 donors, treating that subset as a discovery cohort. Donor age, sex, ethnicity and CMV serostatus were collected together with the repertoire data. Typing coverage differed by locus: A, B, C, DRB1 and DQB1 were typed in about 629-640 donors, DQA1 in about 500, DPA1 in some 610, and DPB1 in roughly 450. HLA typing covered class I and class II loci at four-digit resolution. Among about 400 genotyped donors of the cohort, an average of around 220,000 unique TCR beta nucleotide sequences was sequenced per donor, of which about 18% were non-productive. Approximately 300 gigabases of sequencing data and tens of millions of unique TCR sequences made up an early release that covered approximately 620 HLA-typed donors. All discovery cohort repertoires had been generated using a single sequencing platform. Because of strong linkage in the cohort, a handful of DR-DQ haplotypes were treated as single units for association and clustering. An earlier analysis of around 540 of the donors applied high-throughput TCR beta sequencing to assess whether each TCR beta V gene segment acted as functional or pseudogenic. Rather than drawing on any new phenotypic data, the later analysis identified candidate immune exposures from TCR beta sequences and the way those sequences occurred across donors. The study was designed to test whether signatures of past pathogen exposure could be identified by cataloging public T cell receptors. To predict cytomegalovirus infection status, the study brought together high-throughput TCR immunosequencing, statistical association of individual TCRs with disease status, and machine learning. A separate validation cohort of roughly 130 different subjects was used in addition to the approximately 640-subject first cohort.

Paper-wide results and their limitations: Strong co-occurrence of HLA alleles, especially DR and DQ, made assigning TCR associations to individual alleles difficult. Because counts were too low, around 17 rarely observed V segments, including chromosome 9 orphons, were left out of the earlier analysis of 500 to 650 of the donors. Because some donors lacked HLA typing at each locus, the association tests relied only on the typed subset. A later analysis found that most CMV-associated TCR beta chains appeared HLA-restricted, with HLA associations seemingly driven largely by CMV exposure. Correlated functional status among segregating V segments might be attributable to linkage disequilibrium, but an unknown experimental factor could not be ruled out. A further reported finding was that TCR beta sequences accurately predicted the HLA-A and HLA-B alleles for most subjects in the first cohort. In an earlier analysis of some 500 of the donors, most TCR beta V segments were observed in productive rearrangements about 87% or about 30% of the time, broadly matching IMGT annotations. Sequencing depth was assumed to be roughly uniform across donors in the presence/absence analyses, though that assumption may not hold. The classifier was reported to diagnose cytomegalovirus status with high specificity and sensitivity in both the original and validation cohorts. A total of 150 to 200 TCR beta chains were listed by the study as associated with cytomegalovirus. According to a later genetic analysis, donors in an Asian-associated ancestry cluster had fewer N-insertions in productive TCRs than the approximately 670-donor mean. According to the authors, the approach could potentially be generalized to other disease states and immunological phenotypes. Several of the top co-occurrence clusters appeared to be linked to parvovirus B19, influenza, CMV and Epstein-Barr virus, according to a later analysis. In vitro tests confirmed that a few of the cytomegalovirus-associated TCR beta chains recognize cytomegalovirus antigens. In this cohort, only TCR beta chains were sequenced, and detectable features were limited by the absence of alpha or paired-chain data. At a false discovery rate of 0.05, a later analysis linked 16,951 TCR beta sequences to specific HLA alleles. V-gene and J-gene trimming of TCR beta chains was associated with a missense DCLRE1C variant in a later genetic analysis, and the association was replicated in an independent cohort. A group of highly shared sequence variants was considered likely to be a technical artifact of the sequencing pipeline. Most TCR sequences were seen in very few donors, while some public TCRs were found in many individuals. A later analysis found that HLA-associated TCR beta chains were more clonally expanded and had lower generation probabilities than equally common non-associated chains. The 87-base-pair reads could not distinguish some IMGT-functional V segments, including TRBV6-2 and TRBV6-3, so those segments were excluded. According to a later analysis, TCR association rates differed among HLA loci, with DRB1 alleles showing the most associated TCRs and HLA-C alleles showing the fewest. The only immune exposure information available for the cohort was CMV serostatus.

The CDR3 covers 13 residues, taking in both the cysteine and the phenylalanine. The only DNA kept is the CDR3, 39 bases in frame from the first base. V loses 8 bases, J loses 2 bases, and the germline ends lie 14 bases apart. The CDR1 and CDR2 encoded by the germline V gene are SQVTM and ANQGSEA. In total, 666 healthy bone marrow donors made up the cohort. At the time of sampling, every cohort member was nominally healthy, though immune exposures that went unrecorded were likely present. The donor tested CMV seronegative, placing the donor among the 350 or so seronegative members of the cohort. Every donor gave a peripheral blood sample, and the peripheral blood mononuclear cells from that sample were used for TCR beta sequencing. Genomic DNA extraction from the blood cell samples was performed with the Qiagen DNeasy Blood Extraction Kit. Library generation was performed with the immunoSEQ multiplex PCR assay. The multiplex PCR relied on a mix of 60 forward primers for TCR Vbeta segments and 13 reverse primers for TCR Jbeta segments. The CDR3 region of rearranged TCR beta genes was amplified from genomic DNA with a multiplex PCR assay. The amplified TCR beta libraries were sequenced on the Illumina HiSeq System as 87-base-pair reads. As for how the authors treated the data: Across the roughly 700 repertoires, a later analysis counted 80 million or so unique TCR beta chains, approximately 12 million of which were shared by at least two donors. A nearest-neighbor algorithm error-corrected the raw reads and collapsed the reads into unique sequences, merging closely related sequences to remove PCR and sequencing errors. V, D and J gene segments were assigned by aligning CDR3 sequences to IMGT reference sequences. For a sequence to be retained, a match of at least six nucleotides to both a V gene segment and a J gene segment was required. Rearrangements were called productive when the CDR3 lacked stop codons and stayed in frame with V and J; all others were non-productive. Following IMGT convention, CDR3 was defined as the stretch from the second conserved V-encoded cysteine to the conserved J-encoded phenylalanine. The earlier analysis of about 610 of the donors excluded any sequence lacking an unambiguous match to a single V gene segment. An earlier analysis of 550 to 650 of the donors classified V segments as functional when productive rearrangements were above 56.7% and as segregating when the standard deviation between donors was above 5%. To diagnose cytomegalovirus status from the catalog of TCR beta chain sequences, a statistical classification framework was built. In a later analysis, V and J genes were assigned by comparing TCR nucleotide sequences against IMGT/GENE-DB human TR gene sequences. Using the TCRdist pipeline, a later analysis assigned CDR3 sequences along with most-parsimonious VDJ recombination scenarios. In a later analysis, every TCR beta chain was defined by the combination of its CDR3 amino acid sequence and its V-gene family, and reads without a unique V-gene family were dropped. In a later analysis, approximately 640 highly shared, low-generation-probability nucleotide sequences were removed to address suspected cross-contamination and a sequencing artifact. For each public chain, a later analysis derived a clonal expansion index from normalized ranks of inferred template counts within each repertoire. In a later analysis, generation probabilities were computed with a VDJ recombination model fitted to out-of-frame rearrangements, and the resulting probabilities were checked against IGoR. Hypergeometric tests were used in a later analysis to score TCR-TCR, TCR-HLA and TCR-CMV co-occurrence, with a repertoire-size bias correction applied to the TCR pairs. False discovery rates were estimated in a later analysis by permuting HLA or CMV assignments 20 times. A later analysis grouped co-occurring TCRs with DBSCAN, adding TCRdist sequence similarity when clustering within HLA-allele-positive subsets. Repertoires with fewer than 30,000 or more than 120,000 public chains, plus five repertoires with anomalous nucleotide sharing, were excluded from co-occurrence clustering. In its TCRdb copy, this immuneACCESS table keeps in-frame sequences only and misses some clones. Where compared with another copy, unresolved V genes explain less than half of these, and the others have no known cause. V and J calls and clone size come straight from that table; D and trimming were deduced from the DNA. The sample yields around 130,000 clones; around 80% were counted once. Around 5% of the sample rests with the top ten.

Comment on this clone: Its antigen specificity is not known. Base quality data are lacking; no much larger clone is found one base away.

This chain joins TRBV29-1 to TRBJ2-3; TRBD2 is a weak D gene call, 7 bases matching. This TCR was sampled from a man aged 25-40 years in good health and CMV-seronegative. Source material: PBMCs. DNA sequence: TGCAGCCTCCGGGGGGCCCTCACAGATACGCAGTATTTT. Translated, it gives CSLRGALTDTQYF.